Shown below are 8 T cell receptor beta chains from a single sample sequenced in a study of T cell repertoires in cytomegalovirus infection (dated 2019 in TCRdb). The antigens of these receptors remain unknown. The sample was run on an Illumina HiSeq 1500. TCRdb trimmed the raw reads at Q25, called clones with MiXCR and kept productive beta chains. A single entry per CDR3 protein holds the most common genes and DNA from its merged rows. The sample table shows roughly 500,000 distinct CDR3 sequences, and about 33% are seen once. The ten largest clonotypes hold roughly 15% of the sample. The treatment or condition label for this specimen denotes: in vitro stimulation with specific CMV peptide epitopes to enrich CMV-specific T cells. The sequenced sample was cultured PBMCs, obtained from culture after CMV antigen stimulation. These TCRs come from a human donor in good health (CMV status not recorded). Some clones in this sample may be carry-over from other donors' samples.

V is TRBV7-3 and J is TRBJ2-5, with D hard to call. CDR3 length: 14 amino acids. Per the germline V gene, CDR1 is SGHTA and CDR2 is FQGTGA. V was pared by 5 bases and J by 5 bases, with 15 bases between. The CDR3 DNA sequence: TGTGCCAGCAGCCCCAGCCTAGTCAGCGAGACCCAGTACTTC. Encoded protein: CASSPSLVSETQYF.

The genes are TRBV7-6 and TRBJ2-7; 13 nucleotides line up with TRBD2. V shed 1 base, J shed 5 bases, and the junction held 11 bases outside the gene matches. This CDR3 comprises 18 residues. The germline V gene has CDR1 SGHVS and CDR2 FNYEAQ. In nucleotides, the CDR3 is TGTGCCAGCAGCTTAGGCATACTAGCGGGAGGGCCCTCGAACGAGCAGTACTTC. It yields the protein CASSLGILAGGPSNEQYF. Together with reference TRBV7-6 and TRBJ2-7, the CDR3 gives the full variable domain: GAGVSQSPRYKVTKRGQDVALRCDPISGHVSLYWYRQALGQGPEFLTYFNYEAQQDKSGLPNDRFSAERPEGSISTLTIQRTEQRDSAMYRCASSLGILAGGPSNEQYFGPGTRLTVT.

Only a few counts were recorded for this clonotype. The chain couples TRBV7-3 to TRBJ2-7, with no clear D. Per germline, CDR1 SGHTA and CDR2 FQGTGA. The CDR3 spans 14 residues. Trimming pared 2 bases from V and 1 base from J, leaving 9 bases between. CDR3 nucleotide sequence: TGTGCCAGCAGCTTATGGGCCACTTCCTACGAGCAGTACTTC. Translation gives CASSLWATSYEQYF.

About this clonotype itself: A read error may account for a junction end that differs from germline. The chain is built from TRBV12-3 or TRBV12-4 and TRBJ2-5, with D perhaps TRBD1 (6 bases). The CDR3 extends over 11 amino acids. CDR3: CASSLGSGASF. The CDR3 DNA reads as TGTGCCAGCAGTTTAGGGTCAGGGGCATCCTTC.

The rearrangement uses TRBV2 and TRBJ2-7; no firm D call. The germline V gene has CDR1 SNHLY and CDR2 FYNNEI. The CDR3 length is 12 residues. The ends were cut back, 5 bases at V and 6 bases at J, with 11 bases in the middle. Written as DNA, the CDR3 is TGTGCCAGCAGTAGAAGGATGGGCGAGCAGTACGTC. Residues: CASSRRMGEQYV.

The chain combines TRBV27 with TRBJ1-5, with D uncertain. The germline V gene encodes CDR1 MNHEY and CDR2 SMNVEV (reference sequence). The CDR3 is 14 amino acids. Between the trimmed V and J ends, which lost 3 bases and 0 bases, there was a span of 6 bases. The CDR3, as DNA: TGTGCCAGCAGTTTCTTAAATAGCAATCAGCCCCAGCATTTT. Encoded protein: CASSFLNSNQPQHF.

This clonotype showed up just a few times. The chain carries TRBV7-2 and TRBJ2-1; D might be TRBD2 (6 bases). The CDR3 is made up of 16 amino acids. The V end was cut by 3 bases, the J end by 4 bases, with 16 bases between. Germline V gives CDR1 SGHTA, CDR2 FQGNSA. CDR3 sequence (DNA): TGTGCCAGCAGCTTCCCGGGCGGGACGGGATACAATGAGCAGTTCTTC. Its translation: CASSFPGGTGYNEQFF.

J is TRBJ1-1 and V is TRBV12-3 or TRBV12-4; a possible D gene is TRBD1 (6 bases). This CDR3 comprises 13 residues. V lost 7 bases, J lost 4 bases, and 13 bases lay in between. The CDR3 reads CASKFGGGTEAFF. The CDR3 region has the DNA TGTGCCAGCAAGTTTGGAGGGGGCACTGAAGCTTTCTTT.